These 18 T cell receptor beta chains were all obtained from the same sample, sequenced in a study of PD-L1 blockade in urothelial cancer. TCRdb's copy holds only in-frame clones and misses some; the assay was immunoSEQ multiplex PCR. The sample carries approximately 40,000 clones, approximately 86% recorded once. Time point defined: peripheral blood 6 weeks after treatment start. This specimen consisted of PBMCs, obtained around atezolizumab (anti-PD-L1) treatment. Receptor source: a man between 60 and 70 years old with urothelial cancer.

V gene TRBV5-1 combines with J gene TRBJ2-3; D uncertain. The V and J ends lost 0 bases and 5 bases respectively, with 10 bases between them. Germline CDR1 SGHRS, CDR2 YFSETQ. The CDR3 runs 14 residues. The CDR3 DNA follows: TGCGCCAGCAGCTTGGCGGAGAATGAAGATACGCAGTATTTT. Amino acid sequence: CASSLAENEDTQYF.

This sequence joins TRBV28 and TRBJ2-1, with 11 bases matching TRBD2. Germline CDR1 reads MDHEN; CDR2 reads SYDVKM. The CDR3 covers 15 residues. V lost 5 bases to trimming and J lost 6 bases; unmatched junction nucleotides: 6. The CDR3 reads CASSALAGVSNEQFF. As DNA, the CDR3 is TGTGCCAGCAGTGCACTAGCGGGAGTGTCCAATGAGCAGTTCTTC.

The CDR3 DNA sequence: TGTGCCAGCAGCGTAATTAGCGGGGGGACCAATGAGCAGTTCTTC. The encoded protein is CASSVISGGTNEQFF. J is TRBJ2-1 and V is TRBV7-9, with 10 bases lining up with TRBD2. The germline V gene has CDR1 SEHNR and CDR2 FQNEAQ (reference sequence). With V trimmed by 5 bases and J by 6 bases, 7 bases remained unmatched. This CDR3 contains 15 residues.

The chain links TRBV7-9 to TRBJ2-2; TRBD1 aligns across 10 bases. Germline V gives CDR1 SEHNR, CDR2 FQNEAQ (reference sequence). The CDR3 runs 16 residues. The J segment lost 3 bases and the V segment lost 7 bases, leaving 8 bases of the junction unmatched. This CDR3 reads CASNPGTGDHTGELFF. CDR3 sequence (DNA): TGTGCCAGCAACCCCGGGACAGGGGACCACACCGGGGAGCTGTTTTTT.

The V call is TRBV27, the J call TRBJ2-7; tentative D call: TRBD2 (6 bases). Germline CDR1 reads MNHEY; CDR2 reads SMNVEV (reference sequence). CDR3 length: 13 residues. The ends were cut back, 2 bases at V and 3 bases at J, with 8 bases in the middle. This CDR3 is CASSLMGGYEQYF. The CDR3, as DNA: TGTGCCAGCAGTTTAATGGGGGGCTACGAGCAGTACTTC.

Only a few counts were recorded for this clone. V and J are TRBV2 and TRBJ1-4, with a tentative D call TRBD1 (6 bases). V lost 5 bases and J lost 4, with 17 bases in between. The germline V gene encodes CDR1 SNHLY and CDR2 FYNNEI. CDR3 length: 16 residues. CDR3 nucleotide sequence: TGTGCCAGCAGTTCCGAGAGTCTCAGGGGTAATGAAAAACTGTTTTTT. Amino acids: CASSSESLRGNEKLFF.

V gene TRBV5-1 combines with J gene TRBJ2-3; 9 nucleotides agree with TRBD2. Germline V gives CDR1 SGHRS, CDR2 YFSETQ. V trimming: 3 bases; J trimming: 0 bases; junction bases outside the gene matches: 5. The CDR3 contains 16 residues. This CDR3 is CASSWGLAGSTDTQYF. The CDR3 DNA reads as TGCGCCAGCAGCTGGGGGCTAGCGGGAAGCACAGATACGCAGTATTTT. Using reference TRBV5-1 and TRBJ2-3 for the parts outside the CDR3, the full variable domain is KAGVTQTPRYLIKTRGQQVTLSCSPISGHRSVSWYQQTPGQGLQFLFEYFSETQRNKGNFPGRFSGRQFSNSRSEMNVSTLELGDSALYLCASSWGLAGSTDTQYFGPGTRLTVL.

This rearrangement joins TRBV18 to TRBJ1-6, with TRBD1 matching over 9 bases. Germline CDR1 reads KGHSH; CDR2 reads LQKENI. J lost 10 bases, V lost 3 bases, and 7 bases had no gene match. The CDR3 runs 15 residues. CDR3 in DNA: TGTGCCAGCTCACCTAAGGGACAGGGAAGGTCACCCCTCCACTTT. It yields the protein CASSPKGQGRSPLHF. The whole variable domain, filled in from reference TRBV18 and TRBJ1-6, reads NAGVMQNPRHLVRRRGQEARLRCSPMKGHSHVYWYRQLPEEGLKFMVYLQKENIIDESGMPKERFSAEFPKEGPSILRIQQVVRGDSAAYFCASSPKGQGRSPLHFGNGTRLTVT.

This clone appeared once. The rearrangement joins TRBV9 to TRBJ1-1, with D possibly matching TRBD1 (6 bases). V lost 7 bases and J 10 bases, leaving 26 bases between the germline ends. The CDR3 length is 15 residues. Germline values: CDR1 SGDLS, CDR2 YYNGEE. As DNA, the CDR3 is TGTGCCAGCCGTGAGGTAAACCGGGGGGGCGGGAGAGCTTTCTTT. Translated: CASREVNRGGGRAFF.

The chain couples TRBV9 to TRBJ1-6, with TRBD1 matching 9 bases. The length of the CDR3 is 18 residues. V lost 4 bases and J lost 10; bases outside the gene matches: 18. Germline V gene lookup returns CDR1 SGDLS and CDR2 YYNGEE. CDR3 protein: CASSPLVGQGMAGSPLHF. The CDR3 DNA is TGTGCCAGCAGCCCCCTCGTAGGACAGGGGATGGCGGGGTCACCCCTCCACTTT.

CDR3 nucleotides: TGTGCCATCAGTGAGGGGACAGGGAATCAGCCCCAGCATTTT. Translated, it gives CAISEGTGNQPQHF. This sequence joins TRBV10-3 and TRBJ1-5; 9 bases agree with TRBD1. This CDR3 is 14 amino acids long. From germline, CDR1 is ENHRY and CDR2 SYGVKD. V was clipped by 2 bases and J by 4 bases; unmatched bases: 0.

This chain connects TRBV5-1 to TRBJ2-7; perhaps TRBD2 as D (5 bases). The V end was cut by 2 bases, the J end by 2 bases, with 14 bases between. The CDR3 loop spans 15 amino acids. Germline V gives CDR1 SGHRS, CDR2 YFSETQ. The CDR3 nucleotides are TGCGCCAGCAGCTTATCCGGAGGTAAACCCTACGAGCAGTACTTC. This translates into CASSLSGGKPYEQYF.

The chain carries TRBV4-3 and TRBJ1-4, with unresolved D. With 2 bases removed from V and 8 bases from J, the gap between germline ends came to 9 bases. This CDR3 is built from 13 residues. Germline CDR1 is LGHNA and CDR2 is YSLEER. CDR3 DNA sequence: TGCGCCAGCAGCCAACTCTTTGAGGAAAAACTGTTTTTT. Encoded protein: CASSQLFEEKLFF.

J is TRBJ2-7 and V is TRBV7-9; 7 bases agree with TRBD1. There are 14 residues in the CDR3. Germline V lookup: CDR1 SEHNR, CDR2 FQNEAQ (reference sequence). V lost 5 bases, J lost 6 bases, and 10 bases stayed unmatched. Written as DNA, the CDR3 is TGTGCCAGCAGCCTTAACAGGGGTTTTCGCGAGCAGTACTTC. Protein product: CASSLNRGFREQYF. The complete variable domain, with remaining parts taken from reference TRBV7-9 and TRBJ2-7, reads DTGVSQNPRHKITKRGQNVTFRCDPISEHNRLYWYRQTLGQGPEFLTYFQNEAQLEKSRLLSDRFSAERPKGSFSTLEIQRTEQGDSAMYLCASSLNRGFREQYFGPGTRLTVT.

V and J are TRBV18 and TRBJ1-1; weak D call: TRBD1 (5 bases). Germline CDR1 KGHSH, CDR2 LQKENI. The CDR3 consists of 14 residues. The ends were cut back, 2 bases at V and 4 bases at J, with 11 bases in the middle. The DNA of the CDR3 is TGTGCCAGCTCACCAAGAGGGGAGGTCACTGAAGCTTTCTTT. It encodes CASSPRGEVTEAFF.

The rearrangement uses TRBV7-2 and TRBJ2-1; 10 bases align to TRBD1. With V trimmed by 5 bases and J by 8 bases, 9 bases remained unmatched. Germline V gives CDR1 SGHTA, CDR2 FQGNSA. This CDR3 spans 15 amino acids. The CDR3 spells CASSRPGQGFHEQFF. Written as DNA, the CDR3 is TGTGCCAGCAGCCGACCGGGACAGGGGTTTCATGAGCAGTTCTTC.

J is TRBJ2-7 and V is TRBV7-9, with 8 bases that match TRBD1. CDR1 is SEHNR, CDR2 FQNEAQ, per germline (reference sequence). The length of the CDR3 is 19 residues. Trimming removed 4 bases from V and 0 bases from J; junction bases left unmatched: 17. The CDR3: CASSSPQSGQGPYSYEQYF. The DNA for the CDR3 is TGTGCCAGCAGCTCTCCCCAAAGCGGACAGGGACCTTACTCCTACGAGCAGTACTTC. Using reference TRBV7-9 and TRBJ2-7 for the parts outside the CDR3, the full variable domain is DTGVSQNPRHKITKRGQNVTFRCDPISEHNRLYWYRQTLGQGPEFLTYFQNEAQLEKSRLLSDRFSAERPKGSFSTLEIQRTEQGDSAMYLCASSSPQSGQGPYSYEQYFGPGTRLTVT.

The chain uses TRBV28 and TRBJ2-5; 8 bases fit TRBD2. V was pared by 6 bases and J by 7 bases, with 13 bases of the junction left unmatched. This CDR3 has 15 amino acids. Germline CDR1 is MDHEN and CDR2 is SYDVKM. In nucleotides, the CDR3 is TGTGCCAGCAGCTCTAAAAGCGGGAGAATGGGGACCCAGTACTTC. This encodes CASSSKSGRMGTQYF.